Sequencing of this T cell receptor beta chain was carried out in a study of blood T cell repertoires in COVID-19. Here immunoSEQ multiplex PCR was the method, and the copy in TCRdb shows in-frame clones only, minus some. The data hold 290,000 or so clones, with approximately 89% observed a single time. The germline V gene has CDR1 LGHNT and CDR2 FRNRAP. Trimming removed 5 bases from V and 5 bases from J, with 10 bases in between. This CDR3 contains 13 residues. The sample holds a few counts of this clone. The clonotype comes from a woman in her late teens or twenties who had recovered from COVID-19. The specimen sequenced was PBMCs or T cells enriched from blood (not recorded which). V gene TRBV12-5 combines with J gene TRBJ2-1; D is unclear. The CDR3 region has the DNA TGTGCTAGTGGTCCCAGAGCGAACAATGAGCAGTTCTTC. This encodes CASGPRANNEQFF.